The T cell receptor beta chain under discussion was sequenced for a study of cytomegalovirus exposure and HLA in healthy donors. Notes on this clone: This specimen includes other DNA sequences encoding the same CDR3.

13 Jbeta primers and 60 Vbeta primers were used for the PCR. The assay was immunoSEQ multiplex PCR, and TCRdb's table has in-frame clones only and misses some. Recorded for this sample: about 120,000 clones. Germline-derived CDR1 and CDR2 are MNHNS and SASEGT. The V gene lost 2 bases and the J gene lost 8 bases, with 19 bases spanning the gap. This CDR3 region has 16 residues. The sequence came from a man aged 18-30 years in good health and CMV-seronegative. This chain joins TRBV6-1 and TRBJ2-1; tentatively, D is TRBD2 (6 bases). The sample was PBMCs. Written as DNA, the CDR3 is TGTGCCAGCAGTGAATTTATAGCAGGAGGGTTCGATGAGCAGTTCTTC. This gives the protein CASSEFIAGGFDEQFF.